What follows are 30 T cell receptor beta chains derived from one specimen sequenced in a study of blood T cell repertoires in COVID-19. The repertoire was sequenced with immunoSEQ multiplex PCR; TCRdb's copy has only in-frame clones and lacks some. This table holds about 61,000 clones, around 81% found once. The sample consisted of peripheral blood. The receptors come from a man between 65 and 85 years old with acute or convalescent COVID-19.

J is TRBJ2-7 and V is TRBV28; D may be TRBD2 (7 bases). The CDR3 covers 13 residues. CDR1 and CDR2 from the germline V gene are MDHEN and SYDVKM. Trimming took off 8 bases at V and 6 bases at J, with 17 bases between the two ends. In DNA form, the CDR3 reads TGTGCCAGCCTCCTGAACAGGGAGGGCGAGCAGTACTTC. This codes for CASLLNREGEQYF.

This rearrangement joins TRBV6-1 to TRBJ2-3, with TRBD1 identical over 8 bases. Germline V lookup: CDR1 MNHNS, CDR2 SASEGT. J was trimmed by 8 bases and V by 1 base; bases with no gene match: 2. The CDR3 length is 13 residues. The CDR3 DNA is TGTGCCAGCAGTGAAGACAGGGGGACTACGCAGTATTTT. Protein sequence: CASSEDRGTTQYF.

This clone was seen only a few times. CDR3 loop: CASRHDGGDNTGELFF. The CDR3 DNA reads as TGTGCCAGCAGACATGATGGAGGGGACAACACCGGGGAGCTGTTTTTT. The rearrangement links TRBV11-3 to TRBJ2-2; tentative D call: TRBD2 (6 bases). V shed 6 bases and J shed 2 bases, with 16 bases lying between them. Germline V gives CDR1 SGHNT, CDR2 YENEEA. The CDR3 consists of 16 residues.

The V and J genes are TRBV2 and TRBJ1-1; tentative D call: TRBD1 (5 bases). The V gene's germline CDR1 is SNHLY and CDR2 FYNNEI. CDR3 length equals 16 residues. V dropped 8 bases and J dropped 4 bases, with 23 bases sitting between them. The CDR3, as DNA: TGTGCCAGCCAACAAATAAGAGGGGAGGGCGGCACTGAAGCTTTCTTT. The encoded protein is CASQQIRGEGGTEAFF. Supplemented by reference TRBV2 and TRBJ1-1, the full variable domain reads EPEVTQTPSHQVTQMGQEVILRCVPISNHLYFYWYRQILGQKVEFLVSFYNNEISEKSEIFDDQFSVERPDGSNFTLKIRSTKLEDSAMYFCASQQIRGEGGTEAFFGQGTRLTVV.

V gene TRBV4-1 combines with J gene TRBJ1-6, with 8 bases fitting TRBD1. The germline CDR1 and CDR2 sequences are MGHRA and YSYEKL. The CDR3 is made up of 17 amino acids. The ends lost 3 bases at V and 5 bases at J; junction bases unmatched: 9. CDR3 DNA: TGCGCCAGCAGCCATGTGTTTGCGGGACAGGATAATTCACCCCTCCACTTT. Its translation: CASSHVFAGQDNSPLHF.

This chain connects TRBV6-5 to TRBJ1-5; D not certain. The germline V gene encodes CDR1 MNHEY and CDR2 SVGAGI. Trimming left V 8 bases short and J 0 bases short, with 8 bases between. The CDR3 has 13 residues. DNA of the CDR3: TGTGCCAGCTGGGAGTATAGCAATCAGCCCCAGCATTTT. Translating it yields CASWEYSNQPQHF.

The gene calls are TRBV5-1 and TRBJ2-7; 8 positions agree with TRBD1. The length of the CDR3 is 17 residues. V lost 4 bases to trimming and J lost 4 bases; unmatched junction nucleotides: 16. Per the germline V gene, CDR1 is SGHRS and CDR2 is YFSETQ. The CDR3 spells CASSLEGDRGERYEQYF. CDR3 nucleotides: TGCGCCAGCAGCCTGGAGGGCGACAGGGGAGAGAGGTACGAGCAGTACTTC.

This chain joins TRBV5-1 and TRBJ2-1; D uncertain. The CDR3 contains 15 residues. V lost 5 bases and J 1 base, leaving 13 bases between the germline ends. Germline CDR1 and CDR2: SGHRS and YFSETQ. CDR3 nucleotides: TGCGCCAGCAGGATTTTCGCAGGATCCTACAATGAGCAGTTCTTC. This encodes CASRIFAGSYNEQFF.

This clone was picked up a small number of times. CDR3 residues: CASSSTPDSEAFF. The CDR3 DNA sequence: TGTGCCAGCAGCTCCACCCCAGACAGTGAAGCTTTCTTT. The chain joins TRBV5-4 to TRBJ1-1; D is perhaps TRBD1 (5 bases). The V gene lost 3 bases and the J gene lost 7 bases, with 13 bases spanning the gap. The CDR3 has 13 amino acids. CDR1 is SGHNT, CDR2 YYREEE, per germline (reference sequence).

The gene calls are TRBV6-5 and TRBJ2-5, with no clear D. The ends were cut back, 6 bases at V and 5 bases at J, with 19 bases in the middle. This CDR3 contains 15 residues. Germline CDR1 reads MNHEY; CDR2 reads SVGAGI. The CDR3 nucleotides are TGTGCCAGCAGCTTCTCCTTTGTGGGCTGGGAGACCCAGTACTTC. Its translation: CASSFSFVGWETQYF.

This chain links TRBV28 with TRBJ1-4, with 10 bases matching TRBD1. V trimming: 4 bases; J trimming: 7 bases; junction bases outside the gene matches: 6. Per the germline V gene, CDR1 is MDHEN and CDR2 is SYDVKM. The CDR3 covers 15 residues. The DNA for the CDR3 is TGTGCCAGCAGTTCCAGACAGGGGGCCTCTGAAAAACTGTTTTTT. Its protein is CASSSRQGASEKLFF.

The V and J genes are TRBV4-1 and TRBJ1-1; D may be TRBD1 (5 bases). CDR3 length equals 16 residues. V lost 0 bases and J 6 bases, leaving 17 bases between the germline ends. Germline values: CDR1 MGHRA, CDR2 YSYEKL. DNA of the CDR3: TGCGCCAGCAGCCAAGAGGCGGGACTGCCCGGGGCTGAAGCTTTCTTT. Translated, it gives CASSQEAGLPGAEAFF.

The rearrangement uses TRBV7-6 and TRBJ2-3; TRBD1 agrees at 10 bases. CDR1 is SGHVS and CDR2 is FNYEAQ in the germline V gene. The CDR3 runs to 15 residues. The trim removed 4 bases at V and 2 bases at J, leaving 3 bases unmatched. The CDR3 sequence is CASSSGQGLTDTQYF. The CDR3 DNA reads as TGTGCCAGCAGCTCGGGACAGGGGCTCACAGATACGCAGTATTTT.

This chain joins TRBV20-1 and TRBJ2-7, with TRBD2 matching over 10 bases. Germline CDR1 DFQATT, CDR2 SNEGSKA (reference sequence). V lost 3 bases to trimming and J lost 3 bases; unmatched junction nucleotides: 5. There are 14 residues in the CDR3. The CDR3 DNA sequence: TGCAGTGCTAGTCCGGCTAGCGGGGGCTACGAGCAGTACTTC. It specifies CSASPASGGYEQYF.

The V gene is TRBV2, the J gene TRBJ1-2; D might be TRBD1 (6 bases). The CDR3 loop spans 12 amino acids. Per the germline V gene, CDR1 is SNHLY and CDR2 is FYNNEI. V shed 6 bases and J shed 8 bases, with 13 bases lying between them. The CDR3 nucleotides are TGTGCCAGCAGCTTACAGGGATGGGGCTACACCTTC. This gives the protein CASSLQGWGYTF.

This chain links TRBV19 with TRBJ2-3, with unresolved D. Germline loops: CDR1 LNHDA, CDR2 SQIVND (reference sequence). There are 13 residues in the CDR3. With 3 bases removed from V and 3 bases from J, the gap between germline ends came to 7 bases. In nucleotides, the CDR3 is TGTGCCAGTAGTATTGAGAGGACAGATACGCAGTATTTT. As protein: CASSIERTDTQYF.

The J gene is TRBJ2-1, the V gene TRBV5-1; tentatively, D is TRBD2 (7 bases). Germline V gene sequence: CDR1 SGHRS, CDR2 YFSETQ. The CDR3 loop spans 14 amino acids. V was pared by 5 bases and J by 5 bases, with 14 bases between. CDR3 nucleotide sequence: TGCGCCAGCAGAGTGGCGGGGGCCGACAATGAGCAGTTCTTC. It translates to CASRVAGADNEQFF.

The V and J genes are TRBV19 and TRBJ1-5; TRBD1 might be the D (5 bases). V was cut by 10 bases and J by 0 bases, with 13 bases left in between. CDR1 is LNHDA and CDR2 is SQIVND in the germline V gene (reference sequence). CDR3 length equals 14 residues. CDR3: CATAGGVSNQPQHF. The CDR3 DNA reads TGTGCCACCGCGGGGGGGGTTAGCAATCAGCCCCAGCATTTT. Based on the CDR3 plus reference TRBV19 and TRBJ1-5, the full variable domain is DGGITQSPKYLFRKEGQNVTLSCEQNLNHDAMYWYRQDPGQGLRLIYYSQIVNDFQKGDIAEGYSVSREKKESFPLTVTSAQKNPTAFYLCATAGGVSNQPQHFGDGTRLSIL.

This chain connects TRBV2 to TRBJ2-7, with D possibly matching TRBD1 (5 bases). Trimming removed 5 bases from V and 4 bases from J, with 15 bases in between. Germline V gene sequence: CDR1 SNHLY, CDR2 FYNNEI. The CDR3 loop spans 14 amino acids. For the CDR3, the DNA is TGTGCCAGCAGTCTCGCGGCAGGGCGGTACGAGCAGTACTTC. Translation gives CASSLAAGRYEQYF.

This clone showed up just once. This chain connects TRBV5-1 to TRBJ2-5; TRBD1 might be the D (6 bases). The V end was cut by 1 base, the J end by 1 base, with 11 bases between. Germline CDR1 and CDR2: SGHRS and YFSETQ. The CDR3 covers 15 residues. CDR3 sequence reads: CASSLQDSFQETQYF. The CDR3 DNA follows: TGCGCCAGCAGCTTGCAGGACAGTTTCCAAGAGACCCAGTACTTC. The full variable domain, in which reference TRBV5-1 and TRBJ2-5 provide the parts outside the CDR3, is KAGVTQTPRYLIKTRGQQVTLSCSPISGHRSVSWYQQTPGQGLQFLFEYFSETQRNKGNFPGRFSGRQFSNSRSEMNVSTLELGDSALYLCASSLQDSFQETQYFGPGTRLLVL.

The chain has TRBV7-9 and TRBJ2-7; TRBD1 is a possible D gene (6 bases). This CDR3 has 15 amino acids. The V end lost 1 base, the J end lost 6 bases, and 16 bases lay between the germline ends. Germline lookup yields CDR1 SEHNR and CDR2 FQNEAQ (reference sequence). The CDR3 loop is CASSLDGRGGGEQYF. In nucleotides, the CDR3 is TGTGCCAGCAGCTTAGATGGACGTGGGGGCGGCGAGCAGTACTTC.

The chain is built from TRBV7-6 and TRBJ2-2; TRBD2 matches at 8 bases. The V gene end was trimmed by 5 bases and the J gene end by 1 base; junction bases not matched to a gene: 3. The CDR3 is made up of 15 amino acids. CDR1 SGHVS and CDR2 FNYEAQ come from the germline V gene. The CDR3 loop is CASSPSGGNTGELFF. The CDR3 DNA follows: TGTGCCAGCAGCCCCAGCGGGGGGAACACCGGGGAGCTGTTTTTT.

The rearrangement links TRBV12-3 or TRBV12-4 to TRBJ2-1, with D tentatively TRBD1 (5 bases). V dropped 4 bases and J dropped 3 bases, with 7 bases sitting between them. The CDR3 sequence is 13 residues long. The CDR3, as DNA: TGTGCCAGCAGTTGGGGCAACTACAATGAGCAGTTCTTC. Protein: CASSWGNYNEQFF.

The chain couples TRBV2 to TRBJ1-3; a possible D gene is TRBD1 (5 bases). CDR1 SNHLY and CDR2 FYNNEI come from the germline V gene. The CDR3 runs 18 residues. The ends were cut back, 6 bases at V and 0 bases at J, with 21 bases in the middle. CDR3 in amino acids: CASSRGKTTPSSGNTIYF. The CDR3 DNA follows: TGTGCCAGCAGCCGGGGGAAGACTACCCCCAGCTCTGGAAACACCATATATTTT. Full variable domain (rest looked up from reference TRBV2 and TRBJ1-3): EPEVTQTPSHQVTQMGQEVILRCVPISNHLYFYWYRQILGQKVEFLVSFYNNEISEKSEIFDDQFSVERPDGSNFTLKIRSTKLEDSAMYFCASSRGKTTPSSGNTIYFGEGSWLTVV.

This chain joins TRBV3-1 (or the pseudogene TRBV3-2) and TRBJ2-7; 9 nucleotides agree with TRBD1. Germline values: CDR1 LGHDT, CDR2 YNNKEL (reference sequence). The CDR3 extends over 16 amino acids. The junction had 6 bases not matched to a gene; V was cut back by 3 bases and J by 0 bases. The CDR3 bases are TGTGCCAGCAGCCAGGGGGACAGGGTGAGCTCCTACGAGCAGTACTTC. Translating it yields CASSQGDRVSSYEQYF.

DNA for the CDR3: TGTGCCAGCAGCTTCTCACAGGGGGAAGGCTTGATCGGCAATCAGCCCCAGCATTTT. This sequence encodes CASSFSQGEGLIGNQPQHF. This chain joins TRBV7-8 and TRBJ1-5, with TRBD1 matching over 8 bases. Per germline, CDR1 SGHVS and CDR2 FQNEAQ. The CDR3 extends over 19 amino acids. V shed 3 bases and J 2 bases; nucleotides not matched to a gene: 15.

This clone was recorded only once. This chain uses TRBV9 with TRBJ2-1, with TRBD2 matching over 13 bases. With V trimmed by 2 bases and J by 9 bases, 5 bases remained unmatched. Germline CDR1 is SGDLS and CDR2 is YYNGEE. The CDR3 has 15 amino acids. The chain's CDR3 is CASSVAGTSGVEQFF. The CDR3 DNA follows: TGTGCCAGCAGCGTGGCCGGGACTAGCGGGGTTGAGCAGTTCTTC.

CDR3 DNA: TGTGCCAGTAGTATAGTTTACAGGTTCACAGATACGCAGTATTTT. It codes for CASSIVYRFTDTQYF. The V and J genes are TRBV19 and TRBJ2-3; D may be TRBD1 (5 bases). CDR3 length: 15 residues. The germline gives CDR1 LNHDA, CDR2 SQIVND (reference sequence). V gave up 1 base and J gave up 2 bases, with 10 bases separating them.

The chain couples TRBV5-1 to TRBJ2-3, with D maybe TRBD2 (6 bases). Germline CDR1 and CDR2: SGHRS and YFSETQ. The CDR3 is made up of 15 amino acids. The V gene lost 0 bases and the J gene lost 5 bases, with 13 bases spanning the gap. Here the CDR3 DNA reads TGCGCCAGCAGCTTGGCGGGCAAGCGGGTAGATACGCAGTATTTT. This sequence encodes CASSLAGKRVDTQYF.

The chain recombines TRBV7-9 with TRBJ1-6, with a possible D match to TRBD1 (6 bases). The CDR3 runs to 15 residues. V shed 2 bases and J shed 9 bases, with 14 bases lying between them. The germline V gene encodes CDR1 SEHNR and CDR2 FQNEAQ (reference sequence). The CDR3 is CASSLRGGLGSPLHF. CDR3 DNA: TGTGCCAGCAGCTTAAGGGGGGGGCTAGGTTCACCCCTCCACTTT.